What follows are 18 T cell receptor beta chains derived from one specimen sequenced in a study of shared clonotypes between healthy human individuals. TCRdb keeps only in-frame clones here, not all; method: immunoSEQ multiplex PCR. Of 170,000 or so clones listed, 66% are singletons. Material: memory CD4+ T cells sorted from blood. Subset defined: CD45RA-negative fraction. These receptor sequences come from a man aged 25-45 years in good health.

This clone appeared a few times. The J gene is TRBJ2-7, the V gene TRBV28, with a possible D match to TRBD1 (5 bases). V was cut by 8 bases and J by 3 bases, with 8 bases left in between. Germline-derived CDR1 and CDR2 are MDHEN and SYDVKM. The CDR3 consists of 11 residues. The CDR3 DNA follows: TGTGCCAGCCAAAGGGGCTACGAGCAGTACTTC. Protein: CASQRGYEQYF.

This chain uses TRBV5-1 with TRBJ2-2; D gene ambiguous. V lost 7 bases, J lost 3 bases, and 7 bases lay in between. Germline CDR1 and CDR2: SGHRS and YFSETQ. The CDR3 loop spans 12 amino acids. The DNA for the CDR3 is TGCGCCAGCTTCGTAGACACCGGGGAGCTGTTTTTT. Translating it yields CASFVDTGELFF.

This clone has a single count. This chain uses TRBV11-2 with TRBJ2-5, with 8 bases lining up with TRBD2. V was pared by 5 bases and J by 4 bases, with 6 bases of the junction left unmatched. The CDR3 runs 14 residues. Germline V CDR1 and CDR2: SGHAT, FQNNGV. CDR3 loop: CASSAGGRGETQYF. CDR3 DNA sequence: TGTGCCAGCAGCGCGGGAGGCCGGGGAGAGACCCAGTACTTC. Variable domain in full (rest from reference TRBV11-2 and TRBJ2-5): EAGVAQSPRYKIIEKRQSVAFWCNPISGHATLYWYQQILGQGPKLLIQFQNNGVVDDSQLPKDRFSAERLKGVDSTLKIQPAKLEDSAVYLCASSAGGRGETQYFGPGTRLLVL.

This chain joins TRBV2 and TRBJ2-7, with D possibly called TRBD1 or TRBD2 (6 bases each). The CDR3 has 15 residues. Germline V gene lookup returns CDR1 SNHLY and CDR2 FYNNEI. Trimming removed 0 bases at V and 6 bases at J, with 15 bases between. The CDR3 region is CASSEALTRGGEQYF. CDR3 bases: TGTGCCAGCAGTGAAGCGCTTACCAGGGGAGGCGAGCAGTACTTC.

The sample holds many counts of this clone. The chain has TRBV7-2 and TRBJ1-2; TRBD1 aligns across 7 bases. CDR1 SGHTA and CDR2 FQGNSA come from the germline V gene. The CDR3 contains 13 residues. V shed 2 bases and J 10 bases; nucleotides not matched to a gene: 7. This CDR3 reads CASSLHRGNDYTF. The CDR3, as DNA: TGTGCCAGCAGCTTACACAGGGGAAATGACTACACCTTC.

The genes are TRBV2 and TRBJ2-7; D is perhaps TRBD1 or TRBD2 (5 bases each). This CDR3 is built from 13 residues. CDR1 and CDR2 (germline): SNHLY, FYNNEI. V lost 4 bases, J lost 6 bases, and 13 bases lay in between. CDR3 sequence (DNA): TGTGCCAGCAGTGTAGGGCATGGGGGCGAGCAGTACTTC. It codes for CASSVGHGGEQYF.

The rearrangement joins TRBV5-1 to TRBJ2-7, with 10 bases matching TRBD1. CDR1 SGHRS and CDR2 YFSETQ come from the germline V gene. This CDR3 has 15 amino acids. V trimming: 4 bases; J trimming: 5 bases; junction bases outside the gene matches: 9. CDR3 DNA: TGCGCCAGCAGCCCGGCGACAGGGGGCACCCACGAGCAGTACTTC. Amino acid sequence: CASSPATGGTHEQYF.

This chain uses TRBV7-2 with TRBJ2-5; TRBD2 agrees at 9 bases. V was pared by 2 bases and J by 8 bases, with 3 bases of the junction left unmatched. The V gene's germline CDR1 is SGHTA and CDR2 FQGNSA. This CDR3 has 13 residues. The CDR3 sequence is CASSLRTSVTQYF. Written as DNA, the CDR3 is TGTGCCAGCAGCTTACGGACTAGCGTAACCCAGTACTTC.

This clone was observed many times. This rearrangement joins TRBV7-9 to TRBJ1-2, with D perhaps TRBD1 (5 bases). This CDR3 comprises 12 residues. V lost 3 bases and J lost 8, with 10 bases in between. Germline V CDR1 and CDR2: SEHNR, FQNEAQ (reference sequence). CDR3 sequence (DNA): TGTGCCAGCAGCTTGGAGGGACTGGGCTACACCTTC. Residues: CASSLEGLGYTF.

The rearrangement joins TRBV18 to TRBJ1-4; the match to TRBD1 covers 7 bases. Germline V CDR1 and CDR2: KGHSH, LQKENI. V dropped 4 bases and J dropped 5; count of bases not matched to a gene: 13. This CDR3 is 17 amino acids long. Here the CDR3 DNA reads TGTGCCAGCTCACTGAAACCACCGGGACAGTACAATGAAAAACTGTTTTTT. As protein: CASSLKPPGQYNEKLFF.

The chain joins TRBV2 to TRBJ2-4; D is ambiguous. Trimming took off 1 base at V and 2 bases at J, with 9 bases between the two ends. Germline V lookup: CDR1 SNHLY, CDR2 FYNNEI. The CDR3 contains 15 residues. CDR3 in DNA: TGTGCCAGCAGTGAAGGTTTTGGGCCCAAAAACATTCAGTACTTC. Protein: CASSEGFGPKNIQYF.

The chain is built from TRBV9 and TRBJ1-1; 9 bases agree with TRBD1. CDR3 size: 15 residues. Germline V lookup: CDR1 SGDLS, CDR2 YYNGEE. Trimming took 3 bases from V and 0 from J; bases not matched to a gene: 3. CDR3 in amino acids: CASSGGQGMNTEAFF. In DNA, the CDR3 is TGTGCCAGCAGCGGGGGACAGGGCATGAACACTGAAGCTTTCTTT.

This chain connects TRBV4-3 to TRBJ2-7; TRBD1 matches at 9 bases. Germline V gene sequence: CDR1 LGHNA, CDR2 YSLEER. The CDR3 covers 15 residues. V was clipped by 1 base and J by 6 bases; unmatched bases: 7. The CDR3 sequence is CASSQAAGQGREQYF. The CDR3 coding sequence is TGCGCCAGCAGCCAAGCAGCGGGACAGGGTCGCGAGCAGTACTTC.

This clone was seen more than once but under ten times. The chain combines TRBV4-1 with TRBJ2-3; 13 positions match TRBD2. Germline V gene data show CDR1 as MGHRA and CDR2 as YSYEKL. Trimming took 2 bases from V and 2 from J; bases not matched to a gene: 10. The CDR3 contains 19 residues. CDR3 protein: CASSQSQPGLAGPTDTQYF. CDR3 bases: TGCGCCAGCAGCCAATCACAGCCGGGACTAGCGGGACCCACAGATACGCAGTATTTT.

This clone was picked up one time. In the same sample, other DNA sequences code for this CDR3. The rearrangement uses TRBV7-3 and TRBJ1-1; D may be TRBD1 (5 bases). Trimming left V 5 bases short and J 1 base short, with 8 bases between. The CDR3 is 13 amino acids. The V gene's germline CDR1 is SGHTA and CDR2 FQGTGA. The CDR3 DNA is TGTGCCAGCAGCGGAGGGACGAACACTGAAGCTTTCTTT. It translates to CASSGGTNTEAFF.

This chain links TRBV5-1 with TRBJ2-4; 10 nucleotides agree with TRBD1. The CDR3 contains 16 residues. With V trimmed by 0 bases and J by 8 bases, 8 bases remained unmatched. Per germline, CDR1 SGHRS and CDR2 YFSETQ. The CDR3 region is CASSLGTGTGADIQYF. CDR3 nucleotide sequence: TGCGCCAGCAGCTTGGGAACCGGGACAGGGGCTGACATTCAGTACTTC.

V gene TRBV29-1 combines with J gene TRBJ1-5; a weak D match, TRBD1 (6 bases). The V gene lost 5 bases and the J gene lost 3 bases, with 11 bases spanning the gap. CDR3 length: 13 amino acids. CDR1 is SQVTM and CDR2 is ANQGSEA in the germline V gene. The CDR3 reads CSVRDNLNQPQHF. The CDR3 coding sequence is TGCAGCGTTAGGGACAACCTCAATCAGCCCCAGCATTTT.

The V and J genes are TRBV28 and TRBJ2-7; unclear D gene. Germline CDR1 MDHEN, CDR2 SYDVKM. The CDR3 is made up of 12 amino acids. V lost 8 bases and J lost 6, with 14 bases in between. CDR3: CASRSGQFEQYF. CDR3 nucleotides: TGTGCCAGCCGCTCTGGCCAGTTCGAGCAGTACTTC.